One TCR beta chain is described in this entry. The data derive from a study of CD8+CD57+ T cells in acquired aplastic anemia. Template material for TCR beta VDJ and CDR3 profiling consisted of genomic DNA. In TCRdb, the reads were re-called with MiXCR into one record per CDR3 protein. The repertoire includes 300,000 or so distinct CDR3 sequences, 56% of them detected once, and approximately 8% sits in the top ten. The CDR3 contains 12 residues. Germline values: CDR1 SQVTM, CDR2 ANQGSEA. The rearrangement uses TRBV29-1 and TRBJ2-7, with D maybe TRBD2 (5 bases). The J call may be incorrect, as the DNA end agrees better with TRBJ2-5. The sample consisted of sorted CD4+, CD8+, or CD8+CD57+ T cells (not recorded which) from PBMCs. This receptor was identified in a human donor with severe aplastic anemia or a healthy control (not recorded which). CDR3 coding DNA: TGCAGCGTTGGGAGGAGGCAAGAGACCCAGTACTTC. Protein product: CSVGRRQETQYF.